Below, 28 T cell receptor beta chains from the same sample are listed, as sequenced in a study of beta chain features in type 1 diabetes. The study reverse transcribed the entire isolated RNA, so it sequenced expressed TCRB transcripts. Libraries were prepared by immunoSEQ multiplex PCR; TCRdb keeps only in-frame clonotypes and omits some of them. Of 250,000 to 300,000 clones in the sample, about 8% were seen once. Specimen: central memory CD4+ T cells from blood. The receptors stem from a woman aged 18-30 years in good health.

There are many counts of this clone. This chain uses TRBV30 with TRBJ1-3; D is undetermined. Trimming shortened V by 3 bases and J by 3 bases, and 12 bases separated the two germline ends. The germline V gene has CDR1 GTSNPN and CDR2 SVGIG (reference sequence). The CDR3 covers 14 residues. CDR3: CAWSLRNYGNTIYF. The CDR3 nucleotides read TGTGCCTGGAGCTTAAGGAATTATGGAAACACCATATATTTT.

This clone appeared a few times. V is TRBV30 and J is TRBJ2-7; weak D call: TRBD2 (7 bases). CDR3 size: 15 residues. CDR1 is GTSNPN and CDR2 is SVGIG in the germline V gene (reference sequence). Trimming stripped 1 base from V and 1 base from J, with 14 bases between. DNA for the CDR3: TGTGCCTGGAGTGGGGAGGGGGTTGGATCCTACGAGCAGTACTTC. Translating it yields CAWSGEGVGSYEQYF.

This chain connects TRBV2 to TRBJ1-1; 8 positions match TRBD1. With V trimmed by 6 bases and J by 3 bases, 9 bases remained unmatched. The CDR3 is made up of 15 amino acids. Germline CDR1 reads SNHLY; CDR2 reads FYNNEI. The DNA for the CDR3 is TGTGCCAGCAGAAGACAGGGGCCGCGCCACACTGAAGCTTTCTTT. It specifies CASRRQGPRHTEAFF.

The CDR3 protein is CASSLVATGNYGYTF. The CDR3, as DNA: TGTGCCAGCAGCTTAGTTGCCACAGGAAACTATGGCTACACCTTC. The rearrangement links TRBV11-2 to TRBJ1-2; D is possibly TRBD1 (5 bases). V lost 1 base, J lost 2 bases, and 11 bases lay in between. The CDR3 is made up of 15 amino acids. Per germline, CDR1 SGHAT and CDR2 FQNNGV.

This clone was found a few times. This chain connects TRBV28 to TRBJ2-5; TRBD1 matches 11 bases. CDR1 is MDHEN, CDR2 SYDVKM, per germline. The CDR3 sequence is 13 residues long. The trim removed 10 bases at V and 5 bases at J, leaving 6 bases unmatched. The CDR3 loop is CAIGQGARETQYF. CDR3 in DNA: TGTGCCATCGGACAGGGGGCGCGGGAGACCCAGTACTTC.

The chain uses TRBV19 and TRBJ2-4; 11 nucleotides align to TRBD1. V was pared by 1 base and J by 3 bases, with 5 bases of the junction left unmatched. The CDR3 is 17 residues long. Germline lookup yields CDR1 LNHDA and CDR2 SQIVND (reference sequence). The CDR3 region is CASSIAGTGGIKNIQYF. CDR3 coding DNA: TGTGCCAGTAGTATAGCCGGGACAGGGGGGATCAAAAACATTCAGTACTTC.

This chain links TRBV28 with TRBJ1-1, with D possibly TRBD1 on 6 matching bases. Germline V gene data show CDR1 as MDHEN and CDR2 as SYDVKM. CDR3 length equals 16 residues. V gave up 5 bases and J gave up 2 bases, with 18 bases separating them. The CDR3 sequence: CASSTMKKGVNTEAFF. The CDR3 DNA is TGTGCCAGCAGTACCATGAAGAAGGGGGTCAACACTGAAGCTTTCTTT. Drawing the rest from reference TRBV28 and TRBJ1-1, the complete variable domain is DVKVTQSSRYLVKRTGEKVFLECVQDMDHENMFWYRQDPGLGLRLIYFSYDVKMKEKGDIPEGYSVSREKKERFSLILESASTNQTSMYLCASSTMKKGVNTEAFFGQGTRLTVV.

A few counts support this clone. The genes are TRBV6-6 and TRBJ1-2; tentatively, D is TRBD1 (5 bases). Between the trimmed V and J ends, which lost 5 bases and 7 bases, there was a span of 14 bases. Germline assignment: CDR1 MNHNY and CDR2 SVGAGI (reference sequence). There are 13 residues in the CDR3. The CDR3 bases are TGTGCCAGCAGTGTCGGGGGTTCGGGTGGCTACACCTTC. Residues: CASSVGGSGGYTF.

The sample holds a few counts of this clone. The V and J genes are TRBV27 and TRBJ1-1; D may be TRBD1 (6 bases). Trimming stripped 4 bases from V and 1 base from J, with 16 bases between. The germline V gene encodes CDR1 MNHEY and CDR2 SMNVEV (reference sequence). The CDR3 is 16 amino acids. The CDR3 coding sequence is TGTGCCAGCAGTTCCGTTACAGGGTCCGGGAACACTGAAGCTTTCTTT. It codes for CASSSVTGSGNTEAFF.

This clone has only a few counts. This sample also contains other DNA sequences that code for the same CDR3. This chain links TRBV5-6 with TRBJ2-3, with 8 bases lining up with TRBD1. The germline CDR1 and CDR2 sequences are SGHDT and YYEEEE. The CDR3 spans 17 residues. Trimming took 5 bases from V and 2 from J; bases not matched to a gene: 13. CDR3 amino acids: CASRHEHRDRLTDTQYF. The CDR3 DNA is TGTGCCAGCAGGCACGAACACCGGGACAGGCTCACAGATACGCAGTATTTT.

The V and J genes are TRBV28 and TRBJ1-2; 10 nucleotides match TRBD1. V lost 3 bases and J lost 7; bases outside the gene matches: 2. The CDR3 has 13 amino acids. CDR1 is MDHEN, CDR2 SYDVKM, per germline. Here the CDR3 reads CASSFGTGAGYTF. The CDR3 region has the DNA TGTGCCAGCAGTTTCGGGACAGGGGCTGGCTACACCTTC.

This clone was observed a few times. This sequence joins TRBV19 and TRBJ2-7; D is unresolved. The V gene lost 6 bases and the J gene lost 3 bases, with 18 bases spanning the gap. Germline V gene lookup returns CDR1 LNHDA and CDR2 SQIVND (reference sequence). This CDR3 has 15 residues. CDR3: CASSTTRRGRYEQYV. In nucleotides, the CDR3 is TGTGCCAGTAGCACCACGCGGCGCGGCCGCTACGAGCAGTACGTC.

The chain employs TRBV27 and TRBJ2-1; a possible D gene is TRBD1 (7 bases). Germline values: CDR1 MNHEY, CDR2 SMNVEV (reference sequence). The CDR3 loop spans 15 amino acids. The V gene lost 4 bases and the J gene lost 2 bases, with 12 bases spanning the gap. This CDR3 reads CASSWRGPAYNEQFF. DNA for the CDR3: TGTGCCAGCAGTTGGAGGGGGCCCGCCTACAATGAGCAGTTCTTC.

The V call is TRBV9, the J call TRBJ2-3, with TRBD2 matching over 7 bases. Germline CDR1 is SGDLS and CDR2 is YYNGEE. The CDR3 runs 14 residues. The V segment lost 0 bases and the J segment 6 bases; nucleotides outside the gene matches: 4. CDR3 residues: CASSVAGGSDTQYF. CDR3 nucleotide sequence: TGTGCCAGCAGCGTAGCGGGGGGATCCGATACGCAGTATTTT.

This clone turned up a few times. The gene calls are TRBV4-1 and TRBJ2-1, with D tentatively TRBD1 (5 bases). This CDR3 region has 17 residues. Trimming removed 1 base from V and 0 bases from J, with 13 bases in between. The germline V gene encodes CDR1 MGHRA and CDR2 YSYEKL. CDR3 sequence (DNA): TGCGCCAGCAGCCAAGTCCTGACAGTTTACTCCTACAATGAGCAGTTCTTC. This codes for CASSQVLTVYSYNEQFF.

This clone appeared a few times. The V and J genes are TRBV4-2 and TRBJ1-3, with a weak D call TRBD1 (5 bases). The CDR3 runs 13 residues. The germline V gene encodes CDR1 LGHNA and CDR2 YNFKEQ. The germline V and J ends were trimmed by 0 bases and 11 bases, with 11 bases remaining between them. The CDR3 bases are TGTGCCAGCAGCCAAGATCAGGGCGACGCCATATATTTT. As protein: CASSQDQGDAIYF.

The V gene is TRBV5-1, the J gene TRBJ2-3, with D unresolved. V was pared by 4 bases and J by 6 bases, with 9 bases between. The CDR3 totals 12 residues. Germline lookup yields CDR1 SGHRS and CDR2 YFSETQ. The CDR3 DNA reads TGCGCCAGCAGCGAAGGTTCGGATACGCAGTATTTT. Amino acids: CASSEGSDTQYF. The whole variable domain, filled in from reference TRBV5-1 and TRBJ2-3, reads KAGVTQTPRYLIKTRGQQVTLSCSPISGHRSVSWYQQTPGQGLQFLFEYFSETQRNKGNFPGRFSGRQFSNSRSEMNVSTLELGDSALYLCASSEGSDTQYFGPGTRLTVL.

V and J are TRBV6-5 and TRBJ2-3; D is possibly TRBD2 (5 bases). The V and J ends lost 0 bases and 0 bases respectively, with 10 bases between them. Germline assignment: CDR1 MNHEY and CDR2 SVGAGI. The CDR3 is made up of 16 amino acids. The CDR3 DNA follows: TGTGCCAGCAGTTACTCGGGAGCGATAAGCACAGATACGCAGTATTTT. It specifies CASSYSGAISTDTQYF.

There are a few counts of this clone. An end of the junction differs from the germline gene, which may be a read error. This chain uses TRBV30 with TRBJ2-7; 7 bases map to TRBD2. The CDR3 contains 15 residues. Germline V gene lookup returns CDR1 GTSNPN and CDR2 SVGIG (reference sequence). The CDR3 protein is CAGSGGEGSSYEQYF. The CDR3 DNA reads TGTGCCGGGAGTGGGGGGGAAGGTAGCTCCTACGAGCAGTACTTC. The full variable domain, its missing parts supplied by reference TRBV30 and TRBJ2-7, is SQTIHQWPATLVQPVGSPLSLECTVEGTSNPNLYWYRQAAGRGLQLLFYSVGIGQISSEVPQNLSASRPQDRQFILSSKKLLLSDSGFYLCAGSGGEGSSYEQYFGPGTRLTVT.

This clone was seen ten or more times. V gene TRBV7-9 combines with J gene TRBJ2-1; D not certain. V was pared by 5 bases and J by 14 bases, with 10 bases between. Germline lookup yields CDR1 SEHNR and CDR2 FQNEAQ (reference sequence). The CDR3 runs 10 residues. CDR3 bases: TGTGCCAGCAGCCCCCCTTTTGAGTTCTTC. This gives the protein CASSPPFEFF.

There are a few counts of this clone. The chain links TRBV7-9 to TRBJ1-3; D remains unclear. V was pared by 0 bases and J by 1 base, with 7 bases between. The V gene's germline CDR1 is SEHNR and CDR2 FQNEAQ (reference sequence). There are 15 residues in the CDR3. CDR3 residues: CASSLAGLSGNTIYF. The CDR3 coding sequence is TGTGCCAGCAGCTTAGCGGGTCTGTCTGGAAACACCATATATTTT.

The table lists this clone with a few counts. The rearrangement links TRBV14 to TRBJ1-2; no firm D call. Germline V gene data show CDR1 as SGHDN and CDR2 as FVKESK. There are 15 residues in the CDR3. Trimming removed 1 base from V and 5 bases from J, with 14 bases in between. The CDR3 sequence is CASSQARGIGYGYTF. The CDR3 coding sequence is TGTGCCAGCAGCCAAGCCCGGGGAATAGGATATGGCTACACCTTC.

CDR3 amino acids: CASSDGPTLSYTF. The CDR3 DNA reads TGTGCCAGCAGTGATGGGCCTACCCTTAGCTACACCTTC. The V call is TRBV2, the J call TRBJ1-2; D is ambiguous. Germline CDR1 SNHLY, CDR2 FYNNEI. V lost 3 bases to trimming and J lost 9 bases, with 14 bases between them. The CDR3 consists of 13 residues.

This clone has a handful of counts. The chain combines TRBV5-1 with TRBJ2-1; weak D call: TRBD1 (5 bases). This CDR3 spans 14 amino acids. Per the germline V gene, CDR1 is SGHRS and CDR2 is YFSETQ. V dropped 4 bases and J dropped 6 bases, with 14 bases sitting between them. Here the CDR3 DNA reads TGCGCCAGCAGCAGGGGCGCCCAGGGCAATGAGCAGTTCTTC. This translates into CASSRGAQGNEQFF.

Only a few counts were recorded for this clone. One end of the junction fails to match germline, which may point to a read error. The chain combines TRBV5-4 with TRBJ1-3; no clear D. The CDR3 length is 15 residues. The germline V gene encodes CDR1 SGHNT and CDR2 YYREEE (reference sequence). CDR3 residues: CASSPNPVSGNTIYF. The CDR3 bases are TGCGCCAGCAGCCCTAACCCAGTCTCTGGAAACACCATATATTTT.

Turning to this clone: This same CDR3 is encoded by further DNA sequences in the sample. The rearrangement joins TRBV7-3 to TRBJ1-2, with D possibly being TRBD1 (6 bases). CDR1 is SGHTA, CDR2 FQGTGA, per germline. CDR3 size: 13 residues. Trimming shortened V by 5 bases and J by 5 bases, and 12 bases separated the two germline ends. The DNA for the CDR3 is TGTGCCAGCAGCCCCGGGCAGGGGTATGGCTACACCTTC. Its translation is CASSPGQGYGYTF.

The rearrangement uses TRBV11-2 and TRBJ2-3; D perhaps matches TRBD1 (6 bases). V lost 1 base to trimming and J lost 4 bases, with 12 bases between them. The CDR3 is 15 amino acids. In germline, CDR1 is SGHAT, CDR2 FQNNGV. The CDR3 DNA follows: TGTGCCAGCAGCTTAGCCGGGACATATCCAGATACGCAGTATTTT. It encodes CASSLAGTYPDTQYF.

The J gene is TRBJ2-2, the V gene TRBV7-3; D perhaps matches TRBD2 (6 bases). Germline V gene sequence: CDR1 SGHTA, CDR2 FQGTGA. The CDR3 extends over 15 amino acids. Trimming stripped 3 bases from V and 5 bases from J, with 13 bases between. The CDR3 is CASSFRGAATGELFF. CDR3 nucleotide sequence: TGTGCCAGCAGCTTCCGCGGGGCCGCGACCGGGGAGCTGTTTTTT.